This note documents a single T cell receptor (beta chain) sequence. The antigen is not known. The record originates from a study of T cells after yellow fever vaccination. Study-level background: In the case of low-cell-number fractions, SMART-Seq v4 Ultra Low Input was used for preparation.

Findings and limits, study-wide: Clones from primary vaccination mostly reappeared after the booster (over 95% CD4, less than 90% CD8).

TCRdb ran MiXCR on the 5' RACE reads and lists one entry per CDR3 protein. The data contain some 200,000 distinct CDR3 sequences, less than 3.5% of them singletons. CDR3 length: 13 residues. From germline, CDR1 is LNHNV and CDR2 YYDKDF (reference sequence). The V segment lost 5 bases and the J segment 9 bases; nucleotides outside the gene matches: 5. The sequence came from a man aged 18 to 30 who received the YFV17D yellow fever vaccine. Material: CD4+ T cells sorted from PBMCs, obtained 10 days after the yellow fever booster vaccination. This chain connects TRBV15 to TRBJ2-1; 9 bases agree with TRBD2. The CDR3: CATSGGGGFEQFF. The CDR3 DNA reads TGTGCCACCAGCGGCGGGGGGGGATTTGAGCAGTTCTTC.